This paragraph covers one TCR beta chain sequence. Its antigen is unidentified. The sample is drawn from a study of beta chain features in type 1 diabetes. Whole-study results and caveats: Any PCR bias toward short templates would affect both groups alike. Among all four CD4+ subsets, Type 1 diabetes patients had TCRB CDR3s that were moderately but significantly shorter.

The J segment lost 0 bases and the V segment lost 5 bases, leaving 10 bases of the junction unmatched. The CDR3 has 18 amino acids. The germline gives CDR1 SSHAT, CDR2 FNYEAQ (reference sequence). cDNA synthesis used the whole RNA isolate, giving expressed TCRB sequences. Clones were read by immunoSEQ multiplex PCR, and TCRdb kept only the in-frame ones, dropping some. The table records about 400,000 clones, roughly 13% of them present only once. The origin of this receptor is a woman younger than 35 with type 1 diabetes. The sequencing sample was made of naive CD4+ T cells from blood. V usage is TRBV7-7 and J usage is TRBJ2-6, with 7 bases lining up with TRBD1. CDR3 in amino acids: CASSPRDRSSSGANVLTF. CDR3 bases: TGTGCCAGCAGCCCCCGGGACAGATCGTCCTCTGGGGCCAACGTCCTGACTTTC.